The next 12 T cell receptor beta chains were all read from a single sample in a study of early T cells in non-severe SARS-CoV-2 infection. TCRdb re-derived calls from the 5' RACE reads in MiXCR, one entry per CDR3 protein. The repertoire consists of more than 45,000 distinct CDR3 sequences, with about 13% occurring once and the leading ten covering roughly 10%. Sequencing was done on a sample of whole blood. These receptor sequences come from an adult who was a healthcare worker with PCR-confirmed SARS-CoV-2 infection or an uninfected control (not recorded which).

V and J are TRBV20-1 and TRBJ2-1; 9 bases line up with TRBD2. The CDR3 consists of 16 residues. The V gene end was trimmed by 2 bases and the J gene end by 6 bases; junction bases not matched to a gene: 11. CDR1 DFQATT and CDR2 SNEGSKA come from the germline V gene (reference sequence). DNA of the CDR3: TGCAGTGCTAGACACCCTTGGCGGGAGGGCGGCAATGAGCAGTTCTTC. It codes for CSARHPWREGGNEQFF.

Many counts were recorded for this clonotype. The chain uses TRBV11-2 and TRBJ2-3; either TRBD1 or TRBD2 may fit D (6 bases each). Between the trimmed V and J ends, which lost 3 bases and 0 bases, there was a span of 13 bases. Germline V gene data show CDR1 as SGHAT and CDR2 as FQNNGV. The CDR3 has 16 residues. In DNA, the CDR3 is TGTGCCAGCAGCTTTTTCGGGGGCCCTAGCACAGATACGCAGTATTTT. Translated: CASSFFGGPSTDTQYF.

This chain links TRBV29-1 with TRBJ2-7; D possibly corresponds to TRBD1 (6 bases). The V end lost 6 bases, the J end lost 3 bases, and 18 bases lay between the germline ends. The CDR3 has 14 amino acids. Germline CDR1 and CDR2: SQVTM and ANQGSEA. In nucleotides, the CDR3 is TGCAGCGTAGCCACCCGGGACACTTTCTACGAGCAGTACTTC. Protein sequence: CSVATRDTFYEQYF.

In its sample, this clonotype was seen many times. The chain has TRBV20-1 and TRBJ2-1, with D possibly being TRBD2 (6 bases). The CDR3 is 12 amino acids. The ends were cut back, 3 bases at V and 8 bases at J, with 11 bases in the middle. The V gene's germline CDR1 is DFQATT and CDR2 SNEGSKA (reference sequence). The DNA of the CDR3 is TGCAGTGCTAGCTCGGGAGTCTATGAGCAGTTCTTC. Translating it yields CSASSGVYEQFF.

This clonotype was seen ten or more times. The chain joins TRBV20-1 to TRBJ1-1; no clear D gene. This CDR3 is 10 amino acids long. The V and J ends lost 6 bases and 7 bases respectively, with 9 bases between them. The V gene's germline CDR1 is DFQATT and CDR2 SNEGSKA (reference sequence). DNA for the CDR3: TGCAGTGCCATAATTGATGAAGCTTTCTTT. Its translation is CSAIIDEAFF.

By proportion, this clonotype is medium-sized. The chain carries TRBV6-5 and TRBJ2-7; a weak D match, TRBD2 (5 bases). V was clipped by 3 bases and J by 2 bases, with 8 bases between them. The CDR3 has 13 amino acids. The germline CDR1 and CDR2 sequences are MNHEY and SVGAGI. CDR3 sequence reads: CASSYRRTYEQYF. DNA of the CDR3: TGTGCCAGCAGTTATAGGAGGACCTACGAGCAGTACTTC.

This rearrangement joins TRBV7-2 to TRBJ2-3; D not certain. Germline CDR1 SGHTA, CDR2 FQGNSA. This CDR3 is built from 14 residues. Trimming shortened V by 5 bases and J by 4 bases, and 13 bases separated the two germline ends. CDR3: CASSIGPSPDTQYF. CDR3 nucleotides: TGTGCCAGCAGCATCGGCCCTTCCCCAGATACGCAGTATTTT.

The chain is built from TRBV19 and TRBJ2-1; 7 bases align to TRBD2. J was trimmed by 1 base and V by 6 bases; bases with no gene match: 6. The CDR3 is 15 residues long. Germline assignment: CDR1 LNHDA and CDR2 SQIVND (reference sequence). The CDR3 protein is CASSSSGKSYNEQFF. The CDR3 nucleotides are TGTGCCAGTAGCTCTAGCGGCAAATCCTACAATGAGCAGTTCTTC.

This clonotype was observed a few times. This chain uses TRBV5-1 with TRBJ1-1, with D tentatively TRBD1 (6 bases). Germline-derived CDR1 and CDR2 are SGHRS and YFSETQ. This CDR3 region has 13 residues. The V and J ends lost 1 base and 6 bases respectively, with 10 bases between them. CDR3: CASSLTGTSEAFF. The CDR3 region has the DNA TGCGCCAGCAGCTTGACAGGGACGTCTGAAGCTTTCTTT.

There are many counts of this clonotype. The rearrangement uses TRBV6-5 and TRBJ2-1; tentatively, D is TRBD1 or TRBD2 (5 bases each). Looked up from germline, CDR1 is MNHEY and CDR2 is SVGAGI. CDR3 size: 13 residues. Trimming pared 2 bases from V and 12 bases from J, leaving 14 bases between. In nucleotides, the CDR3 is TGTGCCAGCAGTTACGCGCCAGGGACGGGGCAGTTCTTC. It yields the protein CASSYAPGTGQFF.

This clonotype was counted once. The genes are TRBV12-3 or TRBV12-4 and TRBJ2-2; D is perhaps TRBD2 (6 bases). This CDR3 region has 14 residues. Trimming shortened V by 5 bases and J by 1 base, and 8 bases separated the two germline ends. CDR3 nucleotide sequence: TGTGCCAGCAGTGCGCGGGGGAACACCGGGGAGCTGTTTTTT. Its protein product is CASSARGNTGELFF.

This clonotype has ten or more counts. V usage is TRBV19 and J usage is TRBJ1-1, with 9 nucleotides matching TRBD1. Germline lookup yields CDR1 LNHDA and CDR2 SQIVND (reference sequence). The V gene end was trimmed by 4 bases and the J gene end by 4 bases; junction bases not matched to a gene: 13. The CDR3 covers 17 residues. The CDR3 reads CASSTDRDRALSTEAFF. DNA of the CDR3: TGTGCCAGTAGTACCGACCGGGACAGGGCCCTCTCCACTGAAGCTTTCTTT. Looking up the rest from reference TRBV19 and TRBJ1-1 gives the full variable domain: DGGITQSPKYLFRKEGQNVTLSCEQNLNHDAMYWYRQDPGQGLRLIYYSQIVNDFQKGDIAEGYSVSREKKESFPLTVTSAQKNPTAFYLCASSTDRDRALSTEAFFGQGTRLTVV.